The 4 T cell receptor beta chains listed next were all sequenced from one sample in a study. TCRdb redid the calling of the RT-PCR reads with MiXCR, one entry per CDR3 protein. The sample yields hundreds of thousands of distinct CDR3 sequences, approximately 15% seen once. Sequenced: memory CD4+ T cells from blood. These receptors were obtained from a female donor in good health, serving as a healthy control.

This clonotype showed up just a few times. This sequence joins TRBV12-3 or TRBV12-4 and TRBJ1-1; the D gene is possibly TRBD1 (5 bases). The ends were cut back, 3 bases at V and 7 bases at J, with 12 bases in the middle. There are 13 residues in the CDR3. As DNA, the CDR3 is TGTGCCAGCAGTTTCGGAGGACAAGTTGAAGCTTTCTTT. It codes for CASSFGGQVEAFF.

The sample holds many counts of this clonotype. The chain couples TRBV12-3 or TRBV12-4 to TRBJ2-5; D is uncertain. There are 11 residues in the CDR3. Trimming cost V 8 bases and J 1 base, with 5 bases left between them. The CDR3 DNA is TGTGCCAGCGGGCTCCAAGAGACCCAGTACTTC. This sequence encodes CASGLQETQYF.

This clonotype appeared many times. The chain is built from TRBV7-2 and TRBJ2-2; unclear D gene. The CDR3 runs 14 residues. CDR1 SGHTA and CDR2 FQGNSA come from the germline V gene. V lost 5 bases, J lost 1 base, and 8 bases lay in between. For the CDR3, the DNA is TGTGCCAGCAGCCCCCGAAGGAACACCGGGGAGCTGTTTTTT. It specifies CASSPRRNTGELFF.

This clonotype was detected only a few times. The chain links TRBV4-3 to TRBJ2-1; either TRBD1 or TRBD2 may supply D (5 bases each). This CDR3 comprises 17 residues. Germline V gives CDR1 LGHNA, CDR2 YSLEER. V lost 1 base, J lost 3 bases, and 16 bases lay in between. The CDR3 loop is CASSQARGQGNYNEQFF. For the CDR3, the DNA is TGCGCCAGCAGCCAAGCACGAGGGCAGGGAAACTACAATGAGCAGTTCTTC.